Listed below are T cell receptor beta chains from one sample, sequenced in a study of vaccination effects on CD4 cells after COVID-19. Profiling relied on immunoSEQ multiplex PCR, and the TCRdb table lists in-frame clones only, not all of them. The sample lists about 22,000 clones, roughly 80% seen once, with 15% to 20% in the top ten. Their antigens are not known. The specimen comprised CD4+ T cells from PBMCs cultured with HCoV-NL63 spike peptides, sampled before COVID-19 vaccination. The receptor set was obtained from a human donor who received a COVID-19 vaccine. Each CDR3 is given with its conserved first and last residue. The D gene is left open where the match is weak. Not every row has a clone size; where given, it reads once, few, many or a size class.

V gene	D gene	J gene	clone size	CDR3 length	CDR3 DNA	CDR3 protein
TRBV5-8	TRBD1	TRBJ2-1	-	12	TGTGCCAGCAGCGAGTACAGGGGAGATCGGTTCTTC	CASSEYRGDRFF
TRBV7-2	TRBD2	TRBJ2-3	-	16	TGTGCCAGCAGCTTAGCAGCAGCGGGGGGGCAAGATACGCAGTATTTT	CASSLAAAGGQDTQYF
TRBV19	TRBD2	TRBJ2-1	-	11	TGTGCCAGTAGTACGGGAGGTGAGCAGTTCTTC	CASSTGGEQFF
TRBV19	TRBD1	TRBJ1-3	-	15	TGTGCCAGTAGGCGGGACAGGAGCTCTGGAAACACCATATATTTT	CASRRDRSSGNTIYF
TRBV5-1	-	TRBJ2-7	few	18	TGCGCCAGCAGCTTGGCCGGGACATTGGTCGGCACCTCCTACGAGCAGTACTTC	CASSLAGTLVGTSYEQYF
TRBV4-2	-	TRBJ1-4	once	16	TGTGCCAGCAGCCAAGAGGTTCGACAGGCTAATGAAAAACTGTTTTTT	CASSQEVRQANEKLFF
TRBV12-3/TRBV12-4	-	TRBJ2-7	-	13	TGTGCCAGCAGTTGGGGCAGGTCCTACGAGCAGTACTTC	CASSWGRSYEQYF
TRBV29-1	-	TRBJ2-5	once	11	TGCAGCGTCTCTAAGGGGGAGACCCAGTACTTC	CSVSKGETQYF
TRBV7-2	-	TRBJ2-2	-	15	TGTGCCAGCAGCTTAATGGGGGGCTTTCCCGGGGAGCTGTTTTTT	CASSLMGGFPGELFF
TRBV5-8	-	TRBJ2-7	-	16	TGTGCCAGCACCTTCACGCAGGGAATCACCACCTACGAGCAGTACTTC	CASTFTQGITTYEQYF
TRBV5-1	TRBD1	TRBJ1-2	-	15	TGCGCCAGCAGCACGCCGGGACAGGAGATCTATGGCTACACCTTC	CASSTPGQEIYGYTF
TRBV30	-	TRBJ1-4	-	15	TGTGCCTGGAGCCGACGGGGGTCGGCTAATGAAAAACTGTTTTTT	CAWSRRGSANEKLFF
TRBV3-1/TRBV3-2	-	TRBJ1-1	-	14	TGTGCCAGCAGCCTTGGACCCATGAACACTGAAGCTTTCTTT	CASSLGPMNTEAFF
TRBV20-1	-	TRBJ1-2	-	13	TGCAGTGCTAGTTGGGACGGAGGGTCTGGCTACACCTTC	CSASWDGGSGYTF
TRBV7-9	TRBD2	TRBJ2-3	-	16	TGTGCCAGCAGCCCCTTAGCGGGAGGTGGGGCGGATACGCAGTATTTT	CASSPLAGGGADTQYF
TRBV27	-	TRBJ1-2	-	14	TGTGCCAGCAGTCCGGAGGGCCCTTGGGGCGGCTACACCTTC	CASSPEGPWGGYTF
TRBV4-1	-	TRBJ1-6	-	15	TGCGCCAGCAGCTCCGGGACCGGATCAAATTCACCCCTCCACTTT	CASSSGTGSNSPLHF
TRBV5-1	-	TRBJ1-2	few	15	TGCGCCAGCAGCCCCACAGGGCCCGAGACCTATGGCTACACCTTC	CASSPTGPETYGYTF
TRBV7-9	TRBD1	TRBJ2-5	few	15	TGTGCCAGCAGCTTAGGATGGGGGACAGAGGAGACCCAGTACTTC	CASSLGWGTEETQYF
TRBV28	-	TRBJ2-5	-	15	TGTGCCATCACGGCAGTGGGGGGAGTAAGTGAGACCCAGTACTTC	CAITAVGGVSETQYF
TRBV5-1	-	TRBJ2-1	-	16	TGCGCCAGCAGCTTTGGGAGGGGGGGGCAGGGCGATGAGCAGTTCTTC	CASSFGRGGQGDEQFF
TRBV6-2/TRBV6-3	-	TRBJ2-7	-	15	TGTGCCAGCAGTTACAGGGGACGGGCGTCCTACGAGCAGTACTTC	CASSYRGRASYEQYF
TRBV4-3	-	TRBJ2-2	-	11	TGCGCCAGCAGCCAAGAGGGGGAGCTGTTTTTT	CASSQEGELFF
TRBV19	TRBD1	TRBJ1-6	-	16	TGTGCCAGTAGTCCCCGGGACAGGGGTCGCAATTCACCCCTCCACTTT	CASSPRDRGRNSPLHF